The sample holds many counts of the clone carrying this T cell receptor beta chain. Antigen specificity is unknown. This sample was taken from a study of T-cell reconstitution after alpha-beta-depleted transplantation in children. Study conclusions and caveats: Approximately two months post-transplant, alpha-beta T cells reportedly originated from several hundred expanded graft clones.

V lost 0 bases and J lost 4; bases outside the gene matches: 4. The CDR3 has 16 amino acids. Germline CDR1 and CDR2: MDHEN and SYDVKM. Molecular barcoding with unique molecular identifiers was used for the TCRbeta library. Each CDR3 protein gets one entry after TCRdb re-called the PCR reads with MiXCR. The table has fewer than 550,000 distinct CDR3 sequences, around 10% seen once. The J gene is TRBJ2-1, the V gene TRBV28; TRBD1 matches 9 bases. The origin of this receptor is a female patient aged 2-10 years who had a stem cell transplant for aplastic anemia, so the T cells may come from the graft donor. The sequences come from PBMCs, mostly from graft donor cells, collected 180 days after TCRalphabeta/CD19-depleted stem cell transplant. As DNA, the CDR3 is TGTGCCAGCAGTTTATGGGGACAGGGATTTTACAATGAGCAGTTCTTC. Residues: CASSLWGQGFYNEQFF. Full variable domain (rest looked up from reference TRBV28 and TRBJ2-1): DVKVTQSSRYLVKRTGEKVFLECVQDMDHENMFWYRQDPGLGLRLIYFSYDVKMKEKGDIPEGYSVSREKKERFSLILESASTNQTSMYLCASSLWGQGFYNEQFFGPGTRLTVL.